A single TCR beta chain is shown here with its context. Germline trimming cut 4 bases from V and 3 bases from J; bases unmatched to any gene: 7. Germline CDR1 and CDR2: MNHEY and SMNVEV (reference sequence). CDR3 size: 15 residues. These data are taken from a study of blood T cell repertoires in COVID-19. Generated by immunoSEQ multiplex PCR, the TCRdb table keeps only in-frame clones and is missing some. The sample lists some 300,000 clones; over 75% were seen once. This receptor was identified in a woman in her 30s who had recovered from COVID-19. Sequencing was carried out using PBMCs or T cells enriched from blood (not recorded which). This chain links TRBV27 with TRBJ1-1, with 8 nucleotides matching TRBD1. The CDR3 reads CASSSPRDRHTEAFF. The CDR3 coding sequence is TGTGCCAGCAGTTCCCCCCGGGACAGGCACACTGAAGCTTTCTTT.